The present T cell receptor beta chain was sequenced within a study of cytomegalovirus exposure and HLA in healthy donors. Whole-study findings and limits: Earlier findings revealed that most TCR beta V segments proved productive either about 90% or about 30% of the time. Some highly shared sequence variants likely arose as a pipeline artifact. Upon later analysis, TCR association rates were observed to vary by HLA locus, being highest for DRB1 and lowest for HLA-C. A reported reduction in N-insertions relative to the approximately 690-donor mean was seen in an Asian-associated ancestry cluster in a later analysis.

Primers included in the PCR were 60 Vbeta and 13 Jbeta primers. Libraries were prepared by immunoSEQ multiplex PCR; TCRdb keeps only in-frame clonotypes and omits some of them. This table holds roughly 140,000 clones, 60% to 80% found once. The CDR3 is made up of 14 amino acids. V gave up 0 bases and J gave up 7 bases; unmatched junction bases: 4. Germline V gives CDR1 SGHNT, CDR2 YYREEE (reference sequence). On this clone: Its antigen is not identified.

The chain employs TRBV5-4 and TRBJ2-7; 10 positions agree with TRBD1. Sequences were obtained from PBMCs. This receptor was taken from a male donor in good health and CMV-seronegative. The CDR3 DNA sequence: TGTGCCAGCAGCTTGGGGACAGGGGGATGGGAGCAGTACTTC. It yields the protein CASSLGTGGWEQYF.